The 30 T cell receptor beta chains presented below share a single source sample, sequenced in a study of cytotoxic CD8 clonotypes in ibrutinib-treated CLL. This table comes from immunoSEQ multiplex PCR, and its TCRdb copy is limited to in-frame clones, with some not included. Here the sample spans hundreds of thousands of clones, around three quarters being singletons. The sample here was PBMCs, taken after 24 months of ibrutinib treatment. The receptors were sampled from a human donor with chronic lymphocytic leukemia.

The chain carries TRBV30 and TRBJ2-7, with D possibly being TRBD2 (6 bases). The V gene lost 5 bases and the J gene lost 0 bases, with 8 bases spanning the gap. The CDR3 is made up of 12 amino acids. Germline V gives CDR1 GTSNPN, CDR2 SVGIG (reference sequence). The DNA for the CDR3 is TGTGCCTGGGGAGGGACCTCCTACGAGCAGTACTTC. Translated, it gives CAWGGTSYEQYF.

The chain couples TRBV19 to TRBJ1-5; D is possibly TRBD1 (5 bases). There are 13 residues in the CDR3. Germline V gives CDR1 LNHDA, CDR2 SQIVND (reference sequence). Trimming stripped 4 bases from V and 11 bases from J, with 15 bases between. CDR3 amino acids: CASSTGREGAQHF. CDR3 coding DNA: TGTGCCAGTAGTACCGGCAGGGAGGGCGCCCAGCATTTT.

The gene calls are TRBV2 and TRBJ1-1; D uncertain. Trimming pared 4 bases from V and 0 bases from J, leaving 9 bases between. This CDR3 comprises 14 residues. The germline V gene has CDR1 SNHLY and CDR2 FYNNEI. As DNA, the CDR3 is TGTGCCAGCAGTGGGCAGCCTATGAACACTGAAGCTTTCTTT. Protein product: CASSGQPMNTEAFF.

V is TRBV29-1 and J is TRBJ2-5; weak D call: TRBD1 (6 bases). Germline CDR1 reads SQVTM; CDR2 reads ANQGSEA. V was pared by 6 bases and J by 2 bases, with 16 bases between. The CDR3 extends over 14 amino acids. The CDR3 bases are TGCAGCGTCGAGTATGCAGGGGAACAAGAGACCCAGTACTTC. It translates to CSVEYAGEQETQYF.

The chain carries TRBV2 and TRBJ2-5; D may be TRBD2 (5 bases). CDR1 and CDR2 (germline): SNHLY, FYNNEI. Trimming shortened V by 2 bases and J by 5 bases, and 12 bases separated the two germline ends. CDR3 length equals 14 residues. The CDR3: CASSERRASETQYF. The CDR3 DNA follows: TGTGCCAGCAGTGAAAGGCGGGCTTCGGAGACCCAGTACTTC.

The J gene is TRBJ2-7, the V gene TRBV6-5; TRBD1 agrees at 8 bases. From germline, CDR1 is MNHEY and CDR2 SVGAGI. The CDR3 spans 12 residues. V gave up 8 bases and J gave up 0 bases; unmatched junction bases: 0. In DNA form, the CDR3 reads TGTGCCAGCGGACAGGGCTCCTACGAGCAGTACTTC. Translation: CASGQGSYEQYF.

V and J are TRBV14 and TRBJ1-2; the D is unclear. This CDR3 region has 13 residues. Germline CDR1 reads SGHDN; CDR2 reads FVKESK. The V end was cut by 4 bases, the J end by 4 bases, with 10 bases between. In DNA, the CDR3 is TGTGCCAGCAGCCCAACGACGATCTATGGCTACACCTTC. Its translation: CASSPTTIYGYTF.

The chain employs TRBV7-9 and TRBJ1-4, with TRBD1 identical over 7 bases. The CDR3 is 14 amino acids. The J segment lost 6 bases and the V segment lost 3 bases, leaving 4 bases of the junction unmatched. Looked up from germline, CDR1 is SEHNR and CDR2 is FQNEAQ (reference sequence). The CDR3: CASSLGQIDEKLFF. As DNA, the CDR3 is TGTGCCAGCAGCTTGGGACAGATCGATGAAAAACTGTTTTTT.

In this sample, this clone turned up a few times. V usage is TRBV11-2 and J usage is TRBJ1-5; D not certain. The CDR3 has 14 amino acids. Trimming removed 1 base from V and 7 bases from J, with 11 bases in between. Germline lookup yields CDR1 SGHAT and CDR2 FQNNGV. The CDR3 reads CASSLGLVGQPQHF. CDR3 coding DNA: TGTGCCAGCAGCTTAGGACTAGTGGGCCAGCCCCAGCATTTT.

The CDR3 loop reads CASSRPRPYEQYF. Here the CDR3 DNA reads TGTGCCAGCAGTCGGCCCCGCCCTTACGAGCAGTACTTC. The gene calls are TRBV6-5 and TRBJ2-7; D not resolved. Germline V gives CDR1 MNHEY, CDR2 SVGAGI. The CDR3 length is 13 residues. Trimming left V 5 bases short and J 4 bases short, with 12 bases between.

J is TRBJ2-2 and V is TRBV6-5; D remains ambiguous. The CDR3 totals 14 residues. Trimming pared 4 bases from V and 0 bases from J, leaving 6 bases between. Germline V CDR1 and CDR2: MNHEY, SVGAGI. The CDR3 DNA follows: TGTGCCAGCAGTTTGGGGACGAACACCGGGGAGCTGTTTTTT. It yields the protein CASSLGTNTGELFF.

The chain carries TRBV9 and TRBJ2-7; TRBD2 is a possible D gene (5 bases). Germline V CDR1 and CDR2: SGDLS, YYNGEE. The CDR3 sequence is 15 residues long. The V end lost 0 bases, the J end lost 1 base, and 11 bases lay between the germline ends. In DNA form, the CDR3 reads TGTGCCAGCAGCGTAGAGGAGGTGGGTTCCTACGAGCAGTACTTC. Its protein product is CASSVEEVGSYEQYF.

The chain couples TRBV28 to TRBJ2-1; a possible D gene is TRBD1 (7 bases). The germline gives CDR1 MDHEN, CDR2 SYDVKM. Trimming left V 7 bases short and J 6 bases short, with 13 bases between. The CDR3 length is 13 residues. The CDR3 nucleotides read TGTGCCAGCACTAGACAGGGACTCAATGAGCAGTTCTTC. Encoded protein: CASTRQGLNEQFF.

J is TRBJ2-7 and V is TRBV5-6; D may be TRBD1 or TRBD2 (6 bases each). V was trimmed by 4 bases and J by 5 bases, leaving 13 bases between them. This CDR3 contains 13 residues. Germline assignment: CDR1 SGHDT and CDR2 YYEEEE. The CDR3 DNA sequence: TGTGCCAGCAGCCAGTTGGGGGGCGACGAGCAGTACTTC. Translation gives CASSQLGGDEQYF.

J is TRBJ1-1 and V is TRBV28, with unresolved D. CDR3 length: 14 residues. The V gene lost 6 bases and the J gene lost 5 bases, with 16 bases spanning the gap. The germline CDR1 and CDR2 sequences are MDHEN and SYDVKM. This chain's CDR3 is CASRVRTLGTEAFF. In nucleotides, the CDR3 is TGTGCCAGCAGGGTCCGGACGTTGGGGACTGAAGCTTTCTTT.

The chain recombines TRBV6-1 with TRBJ1-5, with 7 bases fitting TRBD1. V was clipped by 1 base and J by 0 bases; unmatched bases: 15. Germline V gene sequence: CDR1 MNHNS, CDR2 SASEGT. This CDR3 is built from 20 residues. CDR3 protein: CASSEGREWTGTLSNQPQHF. The CDR3, as DNA: TGTGCCAGCAGTGAAGGAAGGGAGTGGACAGGAACCCTTAGCAATCAGCCCCAGCATTTT.

The chain links TRBV19 to TRBJ2-2; 8 nucleotides line up with TRBD2. V shed 3 bases, J shed 5 bases, and the junction held 5 bases outside the gene matches. This CDR3 has 15 residues. CDR1 LNHDA and CDR2 SQIVND come from the germline V gene (reference sequence). CDR3 amino acids: CASSMRGLGTGELFF. The CDR3 DNA sequence: TGTGCCAGTAGTATGAGGGGACTAGGGACCGGGGAGCTGTTTTTT.

The gene calls are TRBV18 and TRBJ1-2, with 7 nucleotides matching TRBD1. Germline values: CDR1 KGHSH, CDR2 LQKENI. The CDR3 has 12 residues. V dropped 5 bases and J dropped 6; count of bases not matched to a gene: 3. CDR3 protein: CASSLGQNGYTF. CDR3 nucleotide sequence: TGTGCCAGCTCATTGGGACAGAATGGCTACACCTTC. Full variable domain (rest looked up from reference TRBV18 and TRBJ1-2): NAGVMQNPRHLVRRRGQEARLRCSPMKGHSHVYWYRQLPEEGLKFMVYLQKENIIDESGMPKERFSAEFPKEGPSILRIQQVVRGDSAAYFCASSLGQNGYTFGSGTRLTVV.

The chain recombines TRBV4-3 with TRBJ2-3; D not certain. The ends were cut back, 0 bases at V and 4 bases at J, with 11 bases in the middle. The germline gives CDR1 LGHNA, CDR2 YSLEER. The CDR3 spans 15 residues. For the CDR3, the DNA is TGCGCCAGCAGCCAAGAGGTATATTCCCCAGATACGCAGTATTTT. Encoded protein: CASSQEVYSPDTQYF.

The chain couples TRBV6-5 to TRBJ1-1; weak D call: TRBD1 (6 bases). V gave up 8 bases and J gave up 8 bases, with 12 bases separating them. Germline loops: CDR1 MNHEY, CDR2 SVGAGI. This CDR3 has 11 residues. The CDR3 nucleotides read TGTGCCAGCTGGAGGGGGAGAGAAGCTTTCTTT. Its protein product is CASWRGREAFF.

About this clone: Other nucleotide sequences in the sample specify the same CDR3. This sequence joins TRBV9 and TRBJ2-1; no clear D gene. In germline, CDR1 is SGDLS, CDR2 YYNGEE. The CDR3 length is 12 residues. The V end was cut by 3 bases, the J end by 7 bases, with 8 bases between. The CDR3 loop is CASSAFGNEQFF. CDR3 DNA: TGTGCCAGCAGCGCGTTTGGGAATGAGCAGTTCTTC.

This clone was detected only a few times. This chain connects TRBV2 to TRBJ1-5; D is undetermined. V gave up 7 bases and J gave up 3 bases, with 10 bases separating them. The CDR3 consists of 13 residues. Germline V gene sequence: CDR1 SNHLY, CDR2 FYNNEI. The CDR3 nucleotides are TGTGCCAGCACTGCTGACCCCAATCAGCCCCAGCATTTT. This gives the protein CASTADPNQPQHF.

This clone was observed a handful of times. Other DNA sequences in the same sample also yield this CDR3. This chain connects TRBV27 to TRBJ2-7, with no clear D. V lost 0 bases, J lost 3 bases, and 3 bases lay in between. CDR1 is MNHEY, CDR2 SMNVEV, per germline (reference sequence). This CDR3 spans 12 amino acids. The CDR3 is CASSLSGYEQYF. The DNA of the CDR3 is TGTGCCAGCAGTTTATCTGGCTACGAGCAGTACTTC.

This sequence joins TRBV5-1 and TRBJ2-7, with 9 positions matching TRBD1. Trimming cost V 4 bases and J 3 bases; bases outside gene matches: 11. Germline V gives CDR1 SGHRS, CDR2 YFSETQ. CDR3 size: 16 residues. Here the CDR3 reads CASSGITGQGLYEQYF. The CDR3, as DNA: TGCGCCAGCAGCGGAATAACGGGACAGGGCCTCTACGAGCAGTACTTC.

The gene calls are TRBV18 and TRBJ2-3; 7 positions match TRBD1. The CDR3 covers 17 residues. V shed 6 bases and J 0 bases; nucleotides not matched to a gene: 12. Per germline, CDR1 KGHSH and CDR2 LQKENI. The CDR3 sequence: CASSDTTGTASTDTQYF. As DNA, the CDR3 is TGTGCCAGCTCTGACACGACGGGGACAGCGAGCACAGATACGCAGTATTTT.

The chain recombines TRBV19 with TRBJ2-5; 7 positions agree with TRBD2. Germline V gene lookup returns CDR1 LNHDA and CDR2 SQIVND (reference sequence). V shed 3 bases, J shed 5 bases, and the junction held 6 bases outside the gene matches. This CDR3 has 14 residues. CDR3 loop: CASSIWGGEETQYF. The CDR3 bases are TGTGCCAGTAGTATTTGGGGAGGGGAGGAGACCCAGTACTTC.

The gene calls are TRBV10-3 and TRBJ1-5, with D unclear. The CDR3 totals 14 residues. CDR1 and CDR2 from the germline V gene are ENHRY and SYGVKD. V was trimmed by 2 bases and J by 2 bases, leaving 7 bases between them. As DNA, the CDR3 is TGTGCCATCAGTGAGGGTGTTGGCAATCAGCCCCAGCATTTT. Residues: CAISEGVGNQPQHF.

The V call is TRBV6-5, the J call TRBJ1-2; 9 nucleotides align to TRBD1. J was trimmed by 5 bases and V by 6 bases; bases with no gene match: 7. Germline-derived CDR1 and CDR2 are MNHEY and SVGAGI. This CDR3 is built from 14 residues. The CDR3 DNA sequence: TGTGCCAGCAGGACCCCGGGACAGGGTTATGGCTACACCTTC. This sequence encodes CASRTPGQGYGYTF.

This chain links TRBV5-1 with TRBJ2-1; 9 nucleotides match TRBD1. Germline V gives CDR1 SGHRS, CDR2 YFSETQ. The V segment lost 3 bases and the J segment 6 bases; nucleotides outside the gene matches: 4. This CDR3 region has 14 residues. CDR3 in DNA: TGCGCCAGCAGCTCCGGGACAGGGACCAATGAGCAGTTCTTC. Its translation: CASSSGTGTNEQFF.

The chain links TRBV29-1 to TRBJ2-1; D might be TRBD1 or TRBD2, each matching 6 bases. The V end lost 0 bases, the J end lost 6 bases, and 15 bases lay between the germline ends. The germline gives CDR1 SQVTM, CDR2 ANQGSEA. The CDR3 extends over 15 amino acids. CDR3 sequence (DNA): TGCAGCGTTGAAGATCCCCGGGGGCTCGTCAATGAGCAGTTCTTC. Its protein is CSVEDPRGLVNEQFF.